The 29 T cell receptor beta chains in this list originate from one sample, sequenced in a study of shared T cell receptors in the human thymus. Measured with immunoSEQ multiplex PCR; TCRdb has only the in-frame clones, and not every one. The top ten clones hold about 0.0094% of a sample with hundreds of thousands of clones, over 75% of them seen once. Separately, the same data were catalogued under a study of human thymus T cells.

Sample: thymocytes. All receptors come from a boy less than two years old with a congenital heart defect.

The chain recombines TRBV7-2 with TRBJ1-1; tentative D call: TRBD1 (6 bases). CDR3 length equals 16 residues. Germline CDR1 and CDR2: SGHTA and FQGNSA. The V and J ends lost 6 bases and 0 bases respectively, with 17 bases between them. The DNA for the CDR3 is TGTGCCAGCAGATTAACCCCAGGGGTCATGAACACTGAAGCTTTCTTT. Amino acid sequence: CASRLTPGVMNTEAFF.

This clone was counted only a few times. The rearrangement links TRBV6-6 to TRBJ1-4; 9 bases agree with TRBD1. The CDR3 has 15 amino acids. Germline CDR1 MNHNY, CDR2 SVGAGI (reference sequence). V lost 5 bases, J lost 2 bases, and 3 bases stayed unmatched. The CDR3 region has the DNA TGTGCCAGCAGTAAACAGGGGGCCACTAATGAAAAACTGTTTTTT. Translated: CASSKQGATNEKLFF.

V and J are TRBV27 and TRBJ2-1, with D possibly TRBD2 on 6 matching bases. The CDR3 has 17 amino acids. CDR1 is MNHEY, CDR2 SMNVEV, per germline (reference sequence). V was clipped by 5 bases and J by 0 bases, with 17 bases between them. The CDR3 bases are TGTGCCAGCAGTCGAAAGTCCGGGACTCACTCCTACAATGAGCAGTTCTTC. Translated: CASSRKSGTHSYNEQFF.

The chain employs TRBV4-3 and TRBJ1-5; 8 bases are shared with TRBD1. Germline trimming cut 1 base from V and 7 bases from J; bases unmatched to any gene: 12. CDR3 length: 17 amino acids. Germline CDR1 LGHNA, CDR2 YSLEER. In DNA form, the CDR3 reads TGCGCCAGCAGCCAAGCTGTGACAGGGGTACGGGGACAGCCCCAGCATTTT. Its translation: CASSQAVTGVRGQPQHF.

This clone was seen a single time. The gene calls are TRBV25-1 and TRBJ2-1; TRBD2 agrees at 8 bases. This CDR3 is 16 amino acids long. Germline lookup yields CDR1 MGHDK and CDR2 SYGVNS. Trimming cost V 4 bases and J 2 bases; bases outside gene matches: 7. The CDR3 sequence is CASSAPRGGPYNEQFF. The CDR3 region has the DNA TGTGCCAGCAGTGCCCCACGGGGGGGCCCCTACAATGAGCAGTTCTTC.

This chain links TRBV19 with TRBJ2-4, with D possibly TRBD1 on 6 matching bases. V lost 8 bases, J lost 6 bases, and 17 bases lay in between. The CDR3 totals 14 residues. Germline-derived CDR1 and CDR2 are LNHDA and SQIVND (reference sequence). The CDR3 DNA reads as TGTGCCAGTTCCGTTCCAGGGGTAGGAAACATTCAGTACTTC. Translated, it gives CASSVPGVGNIQYF.

This chain's CDR3 is CASSLSGQGYNTEAFF. CDR3 nucleotides: TGTGCCAGCAGCTTATCGGGACAGGGGTATAACACTGAAGCTTTCTTT. V and J are TRBV7-4 and TRBJ1-1, with TRBD1 identical over 10 bases. CDR1 is SGHVT, CDR2 SQSDAQ, per germline. J lost 2 bases, V lost 2 bases, and 5 bases had no gene match. This CDR3 spans 16 amino acids.

The chain has TRBV7-9 and TRBJ2-2; D may be TRBD2 (5 bases). The CDR3 consists of 15 residues. CDR1 and CDR2 (germline): SEHNR, FQNEAQ (reference sequence). Trimming pared 5 bases from V and 1 base from J, leaving 11 bases between. Here the CDR3 reads CASSPSRGNTGELFF. The CDR3 DNA follows: TGTGCCAGCAGCCCGAGTCGGGGGAACACCGGGGAGCTGTTTTTT.

The chain uses TRBV7-2 and TRBJ1-1, with 8 bases aligning to TRBD1. After removal of 5 bases from V and 7 bases from J, the junction contained 9 bases not matched to a gene. The V gene's germline CDR1 is SGHTA and CDR2 FQGNSA. This CDR3 comprises 14 residues. CDR3 DNA: TGTGCCAGCAGCCGAACGGACAGGGTCGTTGAAGCTTTCTTT. Protein sequence: CASSRTDRVVEAFF.

The chain employs TRBV27 and TRBJ1-4; TRBD1 might be the D (5 bases). The V gene lost 11 bases and the J gene lost 8 bases, with 9 bases spanning the gap. The germline V gene encodes CDR1 MNHEY and CDR2 SMNVEV (reference sequence). CDR3 length: 10 residues. CDR3 residues: CASKGEKLFF. The CDR3 DNA is TGTGCCTCCAAGGGGGAAAAACTGTTTTTT.

The V gene is TRBV4-3, the J gene TRBJ2-7; 7 bases align to TRBD1. With 2 bases clipped from V and 0 bases from J, the junction kept 13 bases outside the gene matches. This CDR3 spans 18 amino acids. Germline V CDR1 and CDR2: LGHNA, YSLEER. CDR3 loop: CASSQSTQTTGFSYEQYF. In nucleotides, the CDR3 is TGCGCCAGCAGCCAATCAACCCAGACGACAGGGTTCTCCTACGAGCAGTACTTC.

This chain joins TRBV5-1 and TRBJ2-1, with 11 nucleotides matching TRBD2. CDR3 size: 16 residues. Per the germline V gene, CDR1 is SGHRS and CDR2 is YFSETQ. The V gene end was trimmed by 4 bases and the J gene end by 4 bases; junction bases not matched to a gene: 7. CDR3 coding DNA: TGCGCCAGCAGCCCCCGACTAGCGGGAACTTACAATGAGCAGTTCTTC. Amino acid sequence: CASSPRLAGTYNEQFF.

In its sample, this clone was seen a few times. The rearrangement uses TRBV19 and TRBJ2-7, with 10 bases that match TRBD1. The CDR3 consists of 15 residues. Germline V gene data show CDR1 as LNHDA and CDR2 as SQIVND (reference sequence). The V and J ends lost 0 bases and 2 bases, in that order; junction bases with no gene match: 1. In nucleotides, the CDR3 is TGTGCCAGTAGTATAGATGGACAGGGGGCCTACGAGCAGTACTTC. Residues: CASSIDGQGAYEQYF.

The chain carries TRBV19 and TRBJ1-3; D is perhaps TRBD1 (6 bases). Looked up from germline, CDR1 is LNHDA and CDR2 is SQIVND (reference sequence). Trimming pared 3 bases from V and 6 bases from J, leaving 21 bases between. The CDR3 contains 17 residues. In DNA, the CDR3 is TGTGCCAGTAGTATGCCCAAACAACAGGGTCACGAAAACACCATATATTTT. Protein sequence: CASSMPKQQGHENTIYF. Full variable domain (rest looked up from reference TRBV19 and TRBJ1-3): DGGITQSPKYLFRKEGQNVTLSCEQNLNHDAMYWYRQDPGQGLRLIYYSQIVNDFQKGDIAEGYSVSREKKESFPLTVTSAQKNPTAFYLCASSMPKQQGHENTIYFGEGSWLTVV.

This chain connects TRBV6-6 to TRBJ2-1; 12 bases are shared with TRBD2. Per germline, CDR1 MNHNY and CDR2 SVGAGI (reference sequence). This CDR3 region has 14 residues. The trim removed 7 bases at V and 9 bases at J, leaving 7 bases unmatched. CDR3: CASTTTSGRGEQFF. CDR3 bases: TGTGCCAGCACCACGACTAGCGGGAGAGGTGAGCAGTTCTTC.

This chain uses TRBV4-1 with TRBJ1-3; 7 nucleotides agree with TRBD1. Per germline, CDR1 MGHRA and CDR2 YSYEKL. V trimming: 3 bases; J trimming: 2 bases; junction bases outside the gene matches: 10. The CDR3 is 17 residues long. The CDR3 DNA is TGCGCCAGCAGCCAGCTTGCTACAGGGGCAACTGGAAACACCATATATTTT. Encoded protein: CASSQLATGATGNTIYF.

The V call is TRBV4-2, the J call TRBJ1-4; D is unclear. This CDR3 contains 12 residues. Germline CDR1 LGHNA, CDR2 YNFKEQ. Deletions cut 4 bases from V and 6 bases from J, with 6 bases between. The CDR3 is CASSPGDEKLFF. CDR3 in DNA: TGTGCCAGCAGCCCGGGAGATGAAAAACTGTTTTTT.

V usage is TRBV4-1 and J usage is TRBJ2-3, with 7 bases aligning to TRBD2. Germline CDR1 and CDR2: MGHRA and YSYEKL. The V segment lost 0 bases and the J segment 5 bases; nucleotides outside the gene matches: 17. This CDR3 is 19 amino acids long. CDR3 region: CASSQDLPWGGTREDTQYF. DNA of the CDR3: TGCGCCAGCAGCCAAGATCTACCGTGGGGGGGGACCCGGGAAGATACGCAGTATTTT.

This sequence joins TRBV7-9 and TRBJ1-1; TRBD1 matches 10 bases. The germline V gene encodes CDR1 SEHNR and CDR2 FQNEAQ (reference sequence). This CDR3 contains 19 residues. V lost 5 bases, J lost 0 bases, and 15 bases stayed unmatched. The DNA for the CDR3 is TGTGCCAGCAGCCCCCGGGACAGGGGACGGGGCCAAATGAACACTGAAGCTTTCTTT. Protein: CASSPRDRGRGQMNTEAFF.

V and J are TRBV28 and TRBJ1-1; D perhaps matches TRBD1 (5 bases). Germline CDR1 is MDHEN and CDR2 is SYDVKM. The ends were cut back, 0 bases at V and 1 base at J, with 6 bases in the middle. The CDR3 sequence is 14 residues long. The CDR3 coding sequence is TGTGCCAGCAGTTTATGGGGGCCGAACACTGAAGCTTTCTTT. This codes for CASSLWGPNTEAFF.

In the case of this clone: Other DNA sequences within the sample encode an identical CDR3. The chain has TRBV4-2 and TRBJ2-1; possibly TRBD1 for D (6 bases). V was trimmed by 1 base and J by 10 bases, leaving 11 bases between them. The CDR3 extends over 13 amino acids. Germline CDR1 and CDR2: LGHNA and YNFKEQ. The CDR3 nucleotides read TGTGCCAGCAGCCAAGGGGGGCGCGGGGAGCAGTTCTTC. Its translation is CASSQGGRGEQFF.

The chain combines TRBV19 with TRBJ2-7; TRBD2 might be the D (6 bases). V was clipped by 3 bases and J by 4 bases, with 13 bases between them. The V gene's germline CDR1 is LNHDA and CDR2 SQIVND (reference sequence). CDR3 length: 14 residues. The CDR3 DNA is TGTGCCAGTAGTATGCTCGGACGGGGGTACGAGCAGTACTTC. Its protein product is CASSMLGRGYEQYF.

The chain carries TRBV5-1 and TRBJ2-7; TRBD1 matches at 8 bases. Germline assignment: CDR1 SGHRS and CDR2 YFSETQ. The junction had 5 bases not matched to a gene; V was cut back by 0 bases and J by 0 bases. This CDR3 contains 16 residues. The CDR3 DNA follows: TGCGCCAGCAGCTTGGCTACAGGGGGAGACTCCTACGAGCAGTACTTC. Translating it yields CASSLATGGDSYEQYF.

The chain recombines TRBV7-2 with TRBJ2-7; D gene unclear. This CDR3 contains 13 residues. Trimming pared 6 bases from V and 2 bases from J, leaving 11 bases between. The germline V gene has CDR1 SGHTA and CDR2 FQGNSA. The DNA of the CDR3 is TGTGCCAGCAGACTAAACGGCACCTACGAGCAGTACTTC. Translation: CASRLNGTYEQYF.

The chain joins TRBV10-3 to TRBJ2-1, with D tentatively TRBD2 (8 bases). The CDR3 loop spans 16 amino acids. From germline, CDR1 is ENHRY and CDR2 SYGVKD. Trimming pared 11 bases from V and 5 bases from J, leaving 25 bases between. CDR3: CALPGGDRPIHNEQFF. For the CDR3, the DNA is TGTGCCCTCCCGGGGGGGGACAGACCCATACACAATGAGCAGTTCTTC.

With regard to this clone: Other DNA sequences from this sample encode an identical CDR3 as well. This chain links TRBV5-6 with TRBJ1-6; D remains ambiguous. Germline lookup yields CDR1 SGHDT and CDR2 YYEEEE. Deletions cut 4 bases from V and 5 bases from J, with 10 bases between. CDR3 length: 14 amino acids. CDR3 in DNA: TGTGCCAGCAGCCGCGGGATAAATAATTCACCCCTCCACTTT. Translating gives CASSRGINNSPLHF.

The V call is TRBV4-3, the J call TRBJ2-6; 10 bases match TRBD2. The CDR3 runs 20 residues. Germline V lookup: CDR1 LGHNA, CDR2 YSLEER. J was trimmed by 0 bases and V by 0 bases; bases with no gene match: 8. CDR3 amino acids: CASSQDWVAGGRSGANVLTF. The DNA of the CDR3 is TGCGCCAGCAGCCAAGATTGGGTAGCGGGGGGTCGCTCTGGGGCCAACGTCCTGACTTTC.

The chain employs TRBV28 and TRBJ2-4; 9 bases are shared with TRBD1. Germline V gives CDR1 MDHEN, CDR2 SYDVKM. Trimming took 4 bases from V and 0 from J; bases not matched to a gene: 1. The CDR3 runs to 15 residues. The CDR3 reads CASSSTGGAKNIQYF. CDR3 nucleotides: TGTGCCAGCAGTTCGACAGGGGGAGCCAAAAACATTCAGTACTTC.

This rearrangement joins TRBV11-2 to TRBJ2-7; D is ambiguous. This CDR3 is 13 amino acids long. In germline, CDR1 is SGHAT, CDR2 FQNNGV. The V end lost 5 bases, the J end lost 2 bases, and 10 bases lay between the germline ends. CDR3 DNA: TGTGCCAGCAGCCCAGACGGAGCCTACGAGCAGTACTTC. Translation: CASSPDGAYEQYF.